This T cell receptor (beta chain) came from a study of blood T cell repertoires in COVID-19 (TCRdb year 2020). About the full investigation: Samples from collaborators originated in the United States, Italy and Spain and spanned both the acute and convalescent phases of COVID-19. The prospective study material was composed of cDNA or gDNA derived from T cells, B-cell-depleted T cells, or PBMCs. Subjects who had been exposed to COVID-19, were actively infected with it, or had recovered from it provided the deeply sampled blood TCRbeta repertoires that made up the dataset. The repertoires were released in a freely available public database intended as a resource for research on the immune response to SARS-CoV-2. The samples were drawn from the first 160 participants of the ongoing ImmuneRACE study and from more than 1,000 subjects provided by 6 global collaborators. Sample metadata almost always included a de-identified subject ID, COVID-19 status, age in years and sex. Where HLA class I and class II types were available, the types were taken from metadata supplied by the sample provider, not from assay-based typing. Broad study findings and their caveats: The quantity of clinical and demographic metadata differed by source and by participant and was supplied without curation.

V has 9 bases trimmed and J has 1 base trimmed; junction bases matching no gene number 5. CDR1 is given as MNHEY and CDR2 as SVGAGI, both from the germline V gene. The CDR3 goes from the cysteine to the phenylalanine over 13 residues. Only the CDR3 part of the read is kept: 39 bases, read in frame from the first base. Participants in the prospective study were enrolled through a virtual design, were aged roughly 18 to 90 years, and lived in under 25 United States geographic areas. In the prospective study, cohorts were assigned on the basis of participant-reported clinical history obtained from a screening survey and a study questionnaire. In the prospective study, mobile phlebotomists collected whole blood, serum and a nasopharyngeal or oropharyngeal swab from each participant. Participants in the prospective study had the option to provide additional blood draws and questionnaires over a roughly 2-month period. Blood samples from the prospective study were shipped frozen or at room temperature prior to DNA extraction.

This clone turned up a few times. The antigen it binds to is not known. No base qualities exist here, and no much larger clone lies one base off it. TCRbeta CDR3 regions were amplified from genomic DNA by means of the immunoSEQ Assay, a bias-controlled multiplex PCR. The source study handled its data this way. The number of nucleated cells in each sample was estimated by amplification of reference gene primers within the assay. To quantify the absolute abundance of each unique TCRbeta CDR3 rearrangement, sequence reads were collapsed and filtered. Productive Simpson clonality was computed per sample as the square root of Simpson's diversity index over productive rearrangements. TCRdb obtained this table from immuneACCESS and retained in-frame rearrangements with V and J assigned. These tables miss some clones; where compared with another copy, unresolved V genes account for less than half of the shortfall, and the remainder is unexplained. The DNA gave D and trimming, while V, J and clone size come from that table. Recorded for this sample are around 450,000 clones; 70% to 90% of them occurred a single time. The top ten hold nearly 2% of the sample.

The chain is assembled from TRBV6-5 and TRBJ2-7; 8 of the junction bases match TRBD1. The sequenced sample was PBMCs or T cells enriched from blood (not recorded which). The receptor's source is a woman aged 18-35 years with acute COVID-19. The CDR3 here reads CASSGGVSYEQYF. The bases are TGTGCCAGTTCAGGGGGCGTTTCCTACGAGCAGTACTTC.